This T cell receptor beta chain appears in the sequencing data of a study of T-cell memory formation after mild COVID-19. Study context: Largely, the TCR clusters proved donor specific.

Study-wide points: Second-wave clones peaking on day 37 lacked confirmed SARS-CoV-2 specificity. The study found balanced CD4/CD8 in clones contracting day 15 to 85 and a CD4+ lean in later expanders. Most CD4+ clones that shrank were in CM and EM, while CD8+ ones turned up in EMRA.

V was cut by 4 bases and J by 0 bases, with 14 bases left in between. This CDR3 is 15 amino acids long. Germline CDR1 SGHDT, CDR2 YYEEEE. TCRdb processed the 5' RACE reads anew with MiXCR; each CDR3 protein has one entry. The sample lists 150,000 to 200,000 distinct CDR3 sequences, about 28% occurring once. Concerning this clonotype: What it recognizes is unknown.

The receptor was isolated from an adult woman who had mild COVID-19 (a few samples of this study predate the infection). Cell type and time point are not known. The chain employs TRBV5-6 and TRBJ2-7; tentatively, D is TRBD1 or TRBD2 (5 bases each). The sequenced material came from PBMCs or a T cell subset sorted from them (not recorded which). The CDR3 sequence: CASSPTAGGSYEQYF. The CDR3 bases are TGTGCCAGCAGCCCTACCGCTGGGGGCTCCTACGAGCAGTACTTC.